This is a list of T cell receptor beta chains from one sample in a study of response to subunit inactivated influenza vaccine. TCRdb ran MiXCR on the RT-PCR reads and lists one entry per CDR3 protein. This sample has roughly 670,000 distinct CDR3 sequences, with 12% to 15% found just once. The starting material was PBMCs from blood, obtained approximately 15 days before vaccination. The origin of the receptors is a man between 50 and 59 years old who received an inactivated influenza vaccine. Both conserved end residues are part of each CDR3. A D gene is named only where the DNA matches it firmly. Where a row states a size, it is once, few, many or the class of an expanded clone; other rows omit it.

cdr3_length d_call clone_size j_call v_call cdr3_nt cdr3_aa
16 NA many TRBJ2-2 TRBV5-1 TGCGCCAGCAGCGGCCGAGGGGGAATGAACACCGGGGAGCTGTTTTTT CASSGRGGMNTGELFF
13 NA NA TRBJ2-2 TRBV20-1 TGCAGTGCCCAGACTTCGAACACCGGGGAGCTGTTTTTT CSAQTSNTGELFF
13 NA NA TRBJ2-5 TRBV5-1 TGCGCCAGCACCCAAGGGACGGATGAGACCCAGTACTTC CASTQGTDETQYF
16 TRBD2 few TRBJ2-1 TRBV27 TGTGCCAGCAGTTTTTTGGGGACTACACAAGTCTATGAGCAGTTCTTC CASSFLGTTQVYEQFF
14 NA NA TRBJ2-1 TRBV20-1 TGCAGTGCTAGACTGAGGGTTCCCAGGGATGAGCAGTTCTTC CSARLRVPRDEQFF
13 NA few TRBJ2-5 TRBV5-4 TGTGCCAGCAGCTTGGAGAAGAGGGGGACCCAGTACTTC CASSLEKRGTQYF
16 NA NA TRBJ2-5 TRBV7-7 TGTGCTAGCAGCTCTCTAGGGACTGGTTTGAGAGAGACCCAGTACTTC CASSSLGTGLRETQYF
14 NA few TRBJ1-5 TRBV12-3/TRBV12-4 TGTGCCAGCAGTCGGACCCCAAGCAATCAGCCCCAGCATTTT CASSRTPSNQPQHF
19 NA NA TRBJ2-3 TRBV4-3 TGCGCCAGCAGCCAAGCCGGCGGGCTAGCGATGAGGTTAGGTGAAGAGCAGTATTTT CASSQAGGLAMRLGEEQYF
13 NA few TRBJ2-3 TRBV7-2 TGTGCCAGCAGCTCTTCCCCCAAGGATACGCAGTATTTT CASSSSPKDTQYF
14 NA many TRBJ1-2 TRBV6-2/TRBV6-3 TGTGCCAGCAGCAAGGGACCCGTGAACTATGGCTACACCTTC CASSKGPVNYGYTF
14 TRBD1 few TRBJ1-1 TRBV5-5 TGTGCCAGCAGCATGACAGGGGCATATGGTGAAGCTTTCTTT CASSMTGAYGEAFF
14 NA few TRBJ2-7 TRBV10-3 TGTGCCATCAGTGACCTGCTCCGCTCCTACGAGCAGTACTTC CAISDLLRSYEQYF
11 NA NA TRBJ2-5 TRBV7-2 TGTGCCAGCAGCTCCAGCCCGACCCAGTACTTC CASSSSPTQYF
18 TRBD2 few TRBJ2-3 TRBV5-1 TGCGCCAGCAGTCAGAATGCCGGGACTAGCGGTAGCACAGATACGGAGTATTTT CASSQNAGTSGSTDTEYF
14 TRBD1 NA TRBJ1-2 TRBV6-4 TGTGCCAGCAGTGACATAGGGGGCAGTTATGGCTACACCTTC CASSDIGGSYGYTF
14 TRBD1 NA TRBJ1-2 TRBV5-1 TGCGCCAGCAGACCAAGGACAGGGGCCTATGGCTACACCTTC CASRPRTGAYGYTF
15 NA few TRBJ2-1 TRBV4-2 TGTGCCAGCAGCCAAGATTGGGGGGCCGGAAGGGAGCAGTTCTTC CASSQDWGAGREQFF
17 NA NA TRBJ2-3 TRBV4-1 TGCGCCAGCAGCCAAACGTCCGGGACCACGGGGGCAGATACGCAGTATTTT CASSQTSGTTGADTQYF
15 TRBD2 NA TRBJ2-1 TRBV9 TGTGCCAGCAGCTCCAGGACCGGGGGGATCAATGAGCAGTTCTTC CASSSRTGGINEQFF
13 NA few TRBJ1-2 TRBV5-6 TGTGCCAGCAGCTTGGTGGCCGACTATGGCTACACCTTC CASSLVADYGYTF
15 TRBD1 few TRBJ1-2 TRBV6-1 TGTGCCACCTGGGACAGGGGCGTTCGGGGTGTTGGCTACACCTTC CATWDRGVRGVGYTF
11 NA many TRBJ1-1 TRBV7-9 TGTGCCAGCAGCCGGCGCACTGAAGCTTTCTTT CASSRRTEAFF
16 TRBD2 many TRBJ2-3 TRBV5-1 TGCGCCAGCAGCCCTAGACTAGCGGGGTCCTCAGATACGCAGTATTTT CASSPRLAGSSDTQYF
17 TRBD2 many TRBJ2-4 TRBV5-5 TGTGCCAGCAGCCCCCTGGGAGGGGACCTAGCCAAAAACATTCAGTACTTC CASSPLGGDLAKNIQYF